These T cell receptor beta chains were read from a single sample in a study of blood T cell repertoires in COVID-19. The method was immunoSEQ multiplex PCR; TCRdb's version includes in-frame clones alone and lacks a portion of them. The sample includes some 350,000 clones, approximately 88% seen only once; the top ten take around 5%. Sequenced material: PBMCs or T cells enriched from blood (not recorded which). The receptors were sampled from a man aged 25-45 years who had recovered from COVID-19. The CDR3 runs from the conserved cysteine through the conserved F or W. A D gene is named only where the DNA matches it firmly. The size field is filled for only some rows; it gives once, few, many or a size class.

. | once | TRBJ1-1 | TRBV9 | TGTGCCAGCAGCTTATCGACGGACAGTGAAGCTTTCTTT | CASSLSTDSEAFF
. | . | TRBJ2-3 | TRBV28 | TGTGCCAGCAGGGGGGCCTCCCTTTATACGCAGTATTTT | CASRGASLYTQYF
. | . | TRBJ2-3 | TRBV5-4 | TGTGCCAGCATCCCTGACACCTCTCGTACAGATACGCAGTATTTT | CASIPDTSRTDTQYF
TRBD1 | . | TRBJ2-2 | TRBV5-1 | TGCGCCAGCAGAGCCGGGACAGGGGAGGTCGGGGAGCTGTTTTTT | CASRAGTGEVGELFF
TRBD2 | . | TRBJ2-3 | TRBV5-1 | TGCGCCAGCAGCTTCGAGCGGGGGGAAGGCACAGATACGCAGTATTTT | CASSFERGEGTDTQYF
TRBD1 | few | TRBJ1-2 | TRBV4-1 | TGCGCCAGCAGCCAAGATCGGGCAGGGGGCGTCAACTATGGCTACACCTTC | CASSQDRAGGVNYGYTF
TRBD1 | once | TRBJ1-3 | TRBV6-1 | TGTGCCAGCAGTGACCGGACAGGGGGGCGAAAGACCATATATTTT | CASSDRTGGRKTIYF
TRBD1 | . | TRBJ1-5 | TRBV27 | TGTGCCAGCAGTCCCCCGGGACAGGGGAATCAGCCCCAGCATTTT | CASSPPGQGNQPQHF
. | . | TRBJ1-6 | TRBV20-1 | TGCAGTGCTAAGGACAGAGGATTCCACTTT | CSAKDRGFHF
TRBD1 | . | TRBJ2-7 | TRBV28 | TGTGCCAGCAGTTCCACCGGGACAGGGGGCGGCGAGCAGTACTTC | CASSSTGTGGGEQYF
TRBD1 | . | TRBJ2-1 | TRBV4-2 | TGTGCCAGCAGCCAAAGGGGACAGAAGAGCTCCTACAATGAGCAGTTCTTC | CASSQRGQKSSYNEQFF
TRBD2 | . | TRBJ2-3 | TRBV9 | TGTGCCAGCAGCGTAGACCCCCGGGTTGGGCGGGGGAGGAGAGATACGCAGTATTTT | CASSVDPRVGRGRRDTQYF
. | . | TRBJ1-2 | TRBV30 | TGTGCCTGGACCCAATGGAGGGATCCTAACTATGGCTACACCTTC | CAWTQWRDPNYGYTF
. | . | TRBJ1-2 | TRBV10-3 | TGTGCCACCCGGGGGACTGAGGACGGTGGCTACACCTTC | CATRGTEDGGYTF
TRBD1 | few | TRBJ1-6 | TRBV4-1 | TGCGCCAGCAGCCAAGTGCGGGCAGGGGGGCGGTCCCTCCACTTT | CASSQVRAGGRSLHF
. | . | TRBJ1-1 | TRBV28 | TGTGCCAGCAGTTCCCCTAGGGGGACCACTTCCTATTACACTGAAGCTTTCTTT | CASSSPRGTTSYYTEAFF
. | . | TRBJ1-6 | TRBV9 | TGTGCCAGCAGCGTAGCTCACGGTGATTCACCCCTCCACTTT | CASSVAHGDSPLHF
TRBD2 | . | TRBJ2-7 | TRBV28 | TGTGCCAGCAGAGAAAGCGGGGGGGCTAGCTCCTACGAGCAGTACTTC | CASRESGGASSYEQYF
TRBD2 | once | TRBJ2-7 | TRBV11-2 | TGTGCCAGCAGCTTCGGGACTAGCGGGCGCACCTACGAGCAGTACTTC | CASSFGTSGRTYEQYF
. | . | TRBJ2-5 | TRBV7-9 | TGTGCCAGCAGCTTAGGACAGTACCAAGAGACCCAGTACTTC | CASSLGQYQETQYF
. | . | TRBJ1-2 | TRBV10-3 | TGTGCCATCACCCAGGGGAGCTATGGCTACACCTTC | CAITQGSYGYTF
TRBD1 | . | TRBJ1-3 | TRBV13 | TGTGCCAGCAGTCATACCATAGACAGGGTTGGAAACACCATATATTTT | CASSHTIDRVGNTIYF
. | . | TRBJ2-2 | TRBV4-1 | TGCGCCAGCAGCCAGGAACAGGGTTCTTGGGCCGGGGAGCTGTTTTTT | CASSQEQGSWAGELFF
TRBD1 | . | TRBJ1-5 | TRBV11-2 | TGTGCCAGCAGCTTACAGACAGGGGCTCCAAATCAGCCCCAGCATTTT | CASSLQTGAPNQPQHF
. | . | TRBJ1-5 | TRBV2 | TGTGCCAGCAGTGAACAGAAGTATAGCAATCAGCCCCAGCATTTT | CASSEQKYSNQPQHF
. | . | TRBJ1-1 | TRBV7-9 | TGTGCCAGCAGCTTAAGGGGGAACACTGAAGCTTTCTTT | CASSLRGNTEAFF
TRBD1 | . | TRBJ1-5 | TRBV7-2 | TGTGCCAGCAGCTTTTACAGGGGCCTAAGCAATCAGCCCCAGCATTTT | CASSFYRGLSNQPQHF
. | once | TRBJ2-7 | TRBV2 | TGTGCCAGCGACACGAAGCTATCCTACGAGCAGTACTTC | CASDTKLSYEQYF
TRBD1 | once | TRBJ2-5 | TRBV14 | TGTGCCAGCAGCCGAATTGATGGGACAGCCACGTACTTC | CASSRIDGTATYF
TRBD1 | . | TRBJ2-4 | TRBV18 | TGTGCCAGCTCACCAGGGACAGGGAGTTCGAACATTCAGTACTTC | CASSPGTGSSNIQYF
. | . | TRBJ1-6 | TRBV6-2/TRBV6-3 | TGTGCCAGCAGTCACCTTGAGGGACAATGGGATTCACCCCTCCACTTT | CASSHLEGQWDSPLHF
TRBD1 | few | TRBJ2-7 | TRBV30 | TGTGCCTGGTCTGGACAGGGAAAATCCTACGAGCAGTACTTC | CAWSGQGKSYEQYF
. | . | TRBJ1-5 | TRBV12-5 | TGTGCTAGTGCCGGGAGGGGGGCCCCCAATCAGCCCCAGCATTTT | CASAGRGAPNQPQHF
TRBD2 | . | TRBJ2-1 | TRBV7-9 | TGTGCCAGCAGCTCCAAGTGGCTAGCGGGGTACAATGAGCAGTTCTTC | CASSSKWLAGYNEQFF
TRBD2 | . | TRBJ2-3 | TRBV27 | TGTGCCAGCACCTTCTATCGGACTAGTGGCACAGATACGCAGTATTTT | CASTFYRTSGTDTQYF
. | . | TRBJ1-2 | TRBV6-5 | TGTGCCAGCAGTTACCGGGAACAGGGAGGGGGCTACACCTTC | CASSYREQGGGYTF
. | . | TRBJ1-5 | TRBV15 | TGTGCCACCAGCCCAGGCCCGGGGGTCGGGGATCAGCCCCAGCATTTT | CATSPGPGVGDQPQHF
. | . | TRBJ2-2 | TRBV2 | TGTGCCAGCAGTCCTACAGGCCGGAACACCGGGGAGCTGTTTTTT | CASSPTGRNTGELFF
TRBD1 | . | TRBJ2-5 | TRBV9 | TGTGCCAGCAGCGCGGGACAGGGGGGCGGGTCCCAGTACTTC | CASSAGQGGGSQYF
TRBD1 | . | TRBJ1-3 | TRBV5-4 | TGTGCCAGCAGCTGGGACAGCGTTGGAAACACCATATATTTT | CASSWDSVGNTIYF
TRBD1 | . | TRBJ1-1 | TRBV5-5 | TGTGCCAGCAGCTTTGGGACAGATGAAGCTTTCTTT | CASSFGTDEAFF
. | . | TRBJ1-6 | TRBV2 | TGTGCCAGCAGCGCCAGCCGACAGGATAATTCACCCCTCCACTTT | CASSASRQDNSPLHF
TRBD1 | once | TRBJ1-5 | TRBV18 | TGTGCCAGCTCCTTTGGACAGGGCTTCAGAAGCAATCAGCCCCAGCATTTT | CASSFGQGFRSNQPQHF
. | . | TRBJ1-2 | TRBV19 | TGTGCCAGTAGTATAACGAAGATCTCCCTAGGGGGAGCTAACTATGGCTACACCTTC | CASSITKISLGGANYGYTF
TRBD1 | . | TRBJ2-7 | TRBV5-4 | TGTGCCAGCAGCTTGGGACAGGGGTTCCGAAGCTACGAGCAGTACTTC | CASSLGQGFRSYEQYF
TRBD1 | . | TRBJ1-2 | TRBV7-2 | TGTGCCAGCAGCTCTAGGGACAGGGGGCGAAAGGGCTACACCTTC | CASSSRDRGRKGYTF
. | . | TRBJ2-1 | TRBV18 | TGTGCCAGCTCGAGGACAGACTACAATGAGCAGTTCTTC | CASSRTDYNEQFF
. | . | TRBJ1-1 | TRBV30 | TGTGCCTGGAGGGGCGTAAGGACAGACAGAACGCCGTACACTGAAGCTTTCTTT | CAWRGVRTDRTPYTEAFF
. | once | TRBJ1-2 | TRBV11-1 | TGTGCCAGCAGCCTTAGGGAGTTCTATGGCTACACCTTC | CASSLREFYGYTF
. | . | TRBJ1-5 | TRBV4-2 | TGTGCCAGCAGCCAAGATTATACAGGCAGCAATCAGCCCCAGCATTTT | CASSQDYTGSNQPQHF
. | . | TRBJ1-3 | TRBV11-2 | TGTGCCAGCAGCGAACCGGGCATTATCGGAGGGGACACCATATATTTT | CASSEPGIIGGDTIYF
. | . | TRBJ1-1 | TRBV5-6 | TGTGCCAGCAGCTCAAGACAGGAGATGAACACTGAAGCTTTCTTT | CASSSRQEMNTEAFF
. | . | TRBJ2-7 | TRBV29-1 | TGCAGCGGCGGGACAGCTCTCTACGAGCAGTACTTC | CSGGTALYEQYF